This passage covers 5 T cell receptor beta chains from one sample sequenced in a study of OX40 agonist ivuxolimab in advanced cancers. Using immunoSEQ multiplex PCR, the repertoire was profiled, and TCRdb retains in-frame clones only, with some absent. The profile shows tens of thousands of clones, around 83% of them singletons. The sequencing used CD4+ or CD8+ T cells sorted from blood, collected in a trial of the OX40 agonist ivuxolimab. The receptors originated from an adult with an advanced solid tumor such as melanoma, head and neck, liver or kidney cancer.

Here the CDR3 reads CASRVVLGGSYEQYF. Here the CDR3 DNA reads TGTGCCAGCAGGGTTGTCCTGGGCGGCTCCTACGAGCAGTACTTC. The rearrangement uses TRBV2 and TRBJ2-7; no definite D call. V lost 6 bases and J lost 0, with 15 bases in between. This CDR3 contains 15 residues. Germline values: CDR1 SNHLY, CDR2 FYNNEI.

The chain employs TRBV30 and TRBJ2-5, with D maybe TRBD1 (6 bases). V was shortened by 1 base and J by 2 bases, with 11 bases between the two germline ends. There are 14 residues in the CDR3. CDR1 is GTSNPN, CDR2 SVGIG, per germline (reference sequence). The CDR3 nucleotides are TGTGCCTGGAGTGCGGACAGAACGCAAGAGACCCAGTACTTC. Encoded protein: CAWSADRTQETQYF. The full variable domain, with the rest looked up from reference TRBV30 and TRBJ2-5, is SQTIHQWPATLVQPVGSPLSLECTVEGTSNPNLYWYRQAAGRGLQLLFYSVGIGQISSEVPQNLSASRPQDRQFILSSKKLLLSDSGFYLCAWSADRTQETQYFGPGTRLLVL.

V usage is TRBV5-1 and J usage is TRBJ1-1; unclear D gene. CDR3 size: 15 residues. Trimming took off 0 bases at V and 2 bases at J, with 11 bases between the two ends. Per germline, CDR1 SGHRS and CDR2 YFSETQ. The CDR3 DNA reads as TGCGCCAGCAGCTTGGAAGTGGGAGGAAACACTGAAGCTTTCTTT. Protein sequence: CASSLEVGGNTEAFF.

J is TRBJ1-3 and V is TRBV7-6; D is ambiguous. Germline lookup yields CDR1 SGHVS and CDR2 FNYEAQ. The CDR3 runs to 15 residues. V shed 5 bases and J shed 2 bases, with 13 bases lying between them. Written as DNA, the CDR3 is TGTGCCAGCAGCCCATACTCTAACCCTGGAAACACCATATATTTT. Amino acid sequence: CASSPYSNPGNTIYF.

CDR3: CARGTVGETQYF. Here the CDR3 DNA reads TGTGCCAGGGGGACCGTTGGAGAGACCCAGTACTTC. This chain connects TRBV2 to TRBJ2-5, with D perhaps matching TRBD1 or TRBD2 (5 bases each). Deletions cut 9 bases from V and 4 bases from J, with 12 bases between. The CDR3 loop spans 12 amino acids. The germline V gene encodes CDR1 SNHLY and CDR2 FYNNEI.